This T cell receptor beta chain was identified in a study of technical replicates of blood from a handful of donors. Libraries were prepared by immunoSEQ multiplex PCR; TCRdb keeps only in-frame clonotypes and omits some of them. The sample gives some 76,000 clones, under 99% of which show up once; approximately 0.2% is in the top ten. Sequenced: T cells isolated from PBMCs. The clonotype comes from a human donor in good health.

The CDR3 here is CASSARDRENEKLFF. CDR3 in DNA: TGTGCCAGCAGCGCAAGGGACAGGGAAAATGAAAAACTGTTTTTT. This chain uses TRBV9 with TRBJ1-4; TRBD1 matches at 9 bases. V was clipped by 3 bases and J by 5 bases; unmatched bases: 5. The CDR3 loop spans 15 amino acids. Germline values: CDR1 SGDLS, CDR2 YYNGEE.